This TCR beta chain was found in a study of OX40 agonist ivuxolimab in advanced cancers. The repertoire was sequenced with immunoSEQ multiplex PCR; TCRdb's copy has only in-frame clones and lacks some. The sample has 55,000 to 70,000 clones, about 86% seen once. The CDR3 runs to 15 residues. The germline V gene has CDR1 WSHSY and CDR2 SAAADI. J lost 10 bases, V lost 8 bases, and 13 bases had no gene match. The receptor was isolated from an adult with an advanced solid tumor such as melanoma, head and neck, liver or kidney cancer. Sample: CD4+ or CD8+ T cells sorted from blood, taken in a trial of the OX40 agonist ivuxolimab. This chain connects TRBV10-2 to TRBJ2-1; 11 bases line up with TRBD2. CDR3 residues: CASWGGLAVLGEQFF. DNA of the CDR3: TGCGCCAGCTGGGGGGGACTAGCGGTCTTGGGAGAGCAGTTCTTC.